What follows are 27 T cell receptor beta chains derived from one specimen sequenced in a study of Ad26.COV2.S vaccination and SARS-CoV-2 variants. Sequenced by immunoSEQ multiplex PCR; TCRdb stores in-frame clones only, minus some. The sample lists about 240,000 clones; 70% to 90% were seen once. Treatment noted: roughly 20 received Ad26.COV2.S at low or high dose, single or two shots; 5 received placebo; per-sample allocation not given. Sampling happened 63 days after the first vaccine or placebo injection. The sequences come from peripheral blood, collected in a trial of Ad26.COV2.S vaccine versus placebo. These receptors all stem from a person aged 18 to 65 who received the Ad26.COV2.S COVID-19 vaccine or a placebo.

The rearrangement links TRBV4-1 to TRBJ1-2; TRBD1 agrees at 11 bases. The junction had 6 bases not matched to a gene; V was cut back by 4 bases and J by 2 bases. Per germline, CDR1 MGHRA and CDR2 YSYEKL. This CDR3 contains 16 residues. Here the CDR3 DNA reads TGCGCCAGCAGCCCCCGGGACAGGGGGGTGAACTATGGCTACACCTTC. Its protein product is CASSPRDRGVNYGYTF.

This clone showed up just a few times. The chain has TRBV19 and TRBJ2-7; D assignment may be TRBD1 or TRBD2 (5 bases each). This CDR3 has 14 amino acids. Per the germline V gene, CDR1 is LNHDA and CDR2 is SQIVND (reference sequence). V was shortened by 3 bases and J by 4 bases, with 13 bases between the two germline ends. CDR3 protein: CASSIPGTQYEQYF. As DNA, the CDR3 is TGTGCCAGTAGTATTCCCGGGACCCAATACGAGCAGTACTTC.

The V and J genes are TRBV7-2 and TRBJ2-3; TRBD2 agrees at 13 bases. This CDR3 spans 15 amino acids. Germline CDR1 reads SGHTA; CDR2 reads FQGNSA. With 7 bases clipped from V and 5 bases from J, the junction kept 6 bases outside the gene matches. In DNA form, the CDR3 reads TGTGCCAGCATCCGGACTAGCGGGAGCGTAGATACGCAGTATTTT. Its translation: CASIRTSGSVDTQYF.

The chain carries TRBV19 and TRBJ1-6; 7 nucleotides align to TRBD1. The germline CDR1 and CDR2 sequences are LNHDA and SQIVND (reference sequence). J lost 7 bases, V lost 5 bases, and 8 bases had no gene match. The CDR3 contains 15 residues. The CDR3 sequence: CASSRGQVVNSPLHF. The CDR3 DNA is TGTGCCAGTAGTCGCGGACAGGTCGTGAATTCACCCCTCCACTTT.

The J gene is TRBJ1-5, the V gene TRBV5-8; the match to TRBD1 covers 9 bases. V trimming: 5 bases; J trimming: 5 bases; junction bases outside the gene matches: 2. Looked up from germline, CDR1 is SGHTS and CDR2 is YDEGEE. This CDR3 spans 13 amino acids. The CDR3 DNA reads TGTGCCAGCAGTTGGGACAGGGATCAGCCCCAGCATTTT. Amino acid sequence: CASSWDRDQPQHF.

The CDR3 here is CAISESPGSAFF. CDR3 bases: TGTGCCATCAGTGAGTCGCCAGGGTCAGCTTTCTTT. The rearrangement uses TRBV10-3 and TRBJ1-1; tentatively, D is TRBD1 (5 bases). The CDR3 contains 12 residues. Germline values: CDR1 ENHRY, CDR2 SYGVKD. V was trimmed by 0 bases and J by 10 bases, leaving 9 bases between them.

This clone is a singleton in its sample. The CDR3 reads CASRRTATNEKLFF. The DNA of the CDR3 is TGCGCCAGCAGAAGGACAGCAACTAATGAAAAACTGTTTTTT. V and J are TRBV4-1 and TRBJ1-4, with a tentative D call TRBD1 (6 bases). The ends were cut back, 6 bases at V and 0 bases at J, with 8 bases in the middle. The CDR3 loop spans 14 amino acids. Germline V gives CDR1 MGHRA, CDR2 YSYEKL.

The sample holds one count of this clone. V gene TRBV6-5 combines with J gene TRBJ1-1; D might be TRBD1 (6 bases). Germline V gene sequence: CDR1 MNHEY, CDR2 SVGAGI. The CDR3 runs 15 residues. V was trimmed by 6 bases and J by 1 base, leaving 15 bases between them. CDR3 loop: CASRATGNKNTEAFF. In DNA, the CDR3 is TGTGCCAGCAGAGCGACAGGCAATAAGAACACTGAAGCTTTCTTT.

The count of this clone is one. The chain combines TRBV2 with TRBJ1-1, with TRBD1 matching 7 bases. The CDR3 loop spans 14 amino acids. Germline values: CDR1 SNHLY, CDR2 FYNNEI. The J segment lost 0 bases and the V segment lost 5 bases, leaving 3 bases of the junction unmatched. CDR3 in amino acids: CASSWGQMNTEAFF. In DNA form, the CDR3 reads TGTGCCAGCAGTTGGGGACAGATGAACACTGAAGCTTTCTTT.

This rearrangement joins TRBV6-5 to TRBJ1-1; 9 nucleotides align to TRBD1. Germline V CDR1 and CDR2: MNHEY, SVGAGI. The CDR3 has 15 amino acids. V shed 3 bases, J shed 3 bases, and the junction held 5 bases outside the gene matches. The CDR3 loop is CASSYGTGFYTEAFF. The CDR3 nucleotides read TGTGCCAGCAGTTATGGGACAGGGTTTTACACTGAAGCTTTCTTT.

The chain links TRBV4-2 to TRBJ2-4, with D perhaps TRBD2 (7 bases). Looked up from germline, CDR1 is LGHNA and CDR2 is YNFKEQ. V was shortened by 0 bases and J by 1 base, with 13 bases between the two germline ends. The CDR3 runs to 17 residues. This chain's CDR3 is CASSQEWGRGAKNIQYF. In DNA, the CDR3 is TGTGCCAGCAGCCAAGAGTGGGGGAGGGGGGCCAAAAACATTCAGTACTTC.

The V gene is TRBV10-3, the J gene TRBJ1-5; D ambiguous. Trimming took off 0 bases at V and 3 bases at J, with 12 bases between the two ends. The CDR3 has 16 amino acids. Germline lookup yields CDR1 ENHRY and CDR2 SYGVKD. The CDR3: CAISESGPQPNQPQHF. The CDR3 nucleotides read TGTGCCATCAGTGAGTCAGGTCCCCAACCCAATCAGCCCCAGCATTTT.

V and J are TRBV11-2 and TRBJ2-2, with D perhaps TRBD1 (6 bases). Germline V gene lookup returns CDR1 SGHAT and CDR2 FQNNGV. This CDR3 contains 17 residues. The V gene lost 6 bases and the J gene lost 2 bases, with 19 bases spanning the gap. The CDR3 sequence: CASSRIQGSRNTGELFF. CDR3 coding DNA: TGTGCCAGCAGTCGGATACAGGGATCGCGAAACACCGGGGAGCTGTTTTTT.

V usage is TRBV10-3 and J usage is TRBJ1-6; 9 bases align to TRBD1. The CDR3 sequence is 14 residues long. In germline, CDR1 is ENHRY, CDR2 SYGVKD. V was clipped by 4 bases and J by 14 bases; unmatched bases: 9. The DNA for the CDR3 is TGTGCCATCAGTGGAGGGACAGGGCCCCCAACCCTCCACTTT. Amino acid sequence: CAISGGTGPPTLHF.

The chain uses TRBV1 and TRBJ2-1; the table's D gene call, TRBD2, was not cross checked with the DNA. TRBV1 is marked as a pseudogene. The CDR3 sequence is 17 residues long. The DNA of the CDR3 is TGCACCAGCAGCCCAAGGGCGACTAGCGGGAGGGGCAATGAGCAGTTCTTC. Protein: CTSSPRATSGRGNEQFF.

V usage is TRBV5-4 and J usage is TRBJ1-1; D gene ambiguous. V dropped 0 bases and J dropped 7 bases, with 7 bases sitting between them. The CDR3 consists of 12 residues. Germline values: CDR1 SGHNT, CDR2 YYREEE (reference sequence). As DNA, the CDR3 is TGTGCCAGCAGCTTGGTGTCGGGTGAAGCTTTCTTT. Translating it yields CASSLVSGEAFF. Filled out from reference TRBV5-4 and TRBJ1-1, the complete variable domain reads ETGVTQSPTHLIKTRGQQVTLRCSSQSGHNTVSWYQQALGQGPQFIFQYYREEENGRGNFPPRFSGLQFPNYSSELNVNALELDDSALYLCASSLVSGEAFFGQGTRLTVV.

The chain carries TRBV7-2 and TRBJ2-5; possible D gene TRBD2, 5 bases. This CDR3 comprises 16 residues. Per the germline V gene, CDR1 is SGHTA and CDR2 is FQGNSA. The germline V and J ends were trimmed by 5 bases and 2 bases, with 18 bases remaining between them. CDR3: CASSPGRGLGQETQYF. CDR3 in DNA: TGTGCCAGCAGCCCAGGCCGAGGGTTGGGACAAGAGACCCAGTACTTC. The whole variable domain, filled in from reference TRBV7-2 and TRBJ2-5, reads GAGVSQSPSNKVTEKGKDVELRCDPISGHTALYWYRQSLGQGLEFLIYFQGNSAPDKSGLPSDRFSAERTGGSVSTLTIQRTQQEDSAVYLCASSPGRGLGQETQYFGPGTRLLVL.

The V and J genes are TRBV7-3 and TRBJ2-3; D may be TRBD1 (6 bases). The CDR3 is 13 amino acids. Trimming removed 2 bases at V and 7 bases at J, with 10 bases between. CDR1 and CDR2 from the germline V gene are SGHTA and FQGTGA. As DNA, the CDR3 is TGTGCCAGCAGCTTAGGGGACACTTATACGCAGTATTTT. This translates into CASSLGDTYTQYF.

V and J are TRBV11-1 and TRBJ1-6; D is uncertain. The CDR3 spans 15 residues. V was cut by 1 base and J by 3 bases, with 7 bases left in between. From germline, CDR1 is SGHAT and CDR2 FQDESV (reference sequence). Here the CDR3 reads CASSLGGDYNSPLHF. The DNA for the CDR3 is TGTGCCAGCAGCTTAGGCGGGGACTATAATTCACCCCTCCACTTT. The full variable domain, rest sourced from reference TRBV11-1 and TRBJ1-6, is EAEVAQSPRYKITEKSQAVAFWCDPISGHATLYWYRQILGQGPELLVQFQDESVVDDSQLPKDRFSAERLKGVDSTLKIQPAELGDSAMYLCASSLGGDYNSPLHFGNGTRLTVT.

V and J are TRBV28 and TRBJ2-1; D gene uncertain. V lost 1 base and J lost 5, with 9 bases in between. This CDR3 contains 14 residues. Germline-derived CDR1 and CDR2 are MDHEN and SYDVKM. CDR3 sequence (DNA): TGTGCCAGCAGTTTATTGGGTAGGGACAATGAGCAGTTCTTC. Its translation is CASSLLGRDNEQFF.

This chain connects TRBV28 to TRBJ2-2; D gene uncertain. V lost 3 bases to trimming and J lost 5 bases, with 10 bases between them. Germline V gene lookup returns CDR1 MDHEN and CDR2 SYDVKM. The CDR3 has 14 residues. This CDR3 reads CASSLAGSTGELFF. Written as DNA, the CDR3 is TGTGCCAGCAGTTTGGCAGGTAGTACCGGGGAGCTGTTTTTT. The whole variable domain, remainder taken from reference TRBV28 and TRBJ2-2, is DVKVTQSSRYLVKRTGEKVFLECVQDMDHENMFWYRQDPGLGLRLIYFSYDVKMKEKGDIPEGYSVSREKKERFSLILESASTNQTSMYLCASSLAGSTGELFFGEGSRLTVL.

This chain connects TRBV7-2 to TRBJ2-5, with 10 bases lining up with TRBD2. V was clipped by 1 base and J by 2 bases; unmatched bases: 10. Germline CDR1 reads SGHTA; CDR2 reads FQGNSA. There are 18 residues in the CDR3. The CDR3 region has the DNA TGTGCCAGCAGCTTAGATCCACTAGCGGGGAGGGTGCAAGAGACCCAGTACTTC. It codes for CASSLDPLAGRVQETQYF.

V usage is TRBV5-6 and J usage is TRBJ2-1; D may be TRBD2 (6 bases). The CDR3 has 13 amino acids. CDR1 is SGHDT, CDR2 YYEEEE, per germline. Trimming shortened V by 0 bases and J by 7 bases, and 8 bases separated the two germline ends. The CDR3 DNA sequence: TGTGCCAGCAGCTTGGGGAGGGCTAATGAGCAGTTCTTC. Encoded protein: CASSLGRANEQFF. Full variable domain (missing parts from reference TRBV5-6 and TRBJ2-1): DAGVTQSPTHLIKTRGQQVTLRCSPKSGHDTVSWYQQALGQGPQFIFQYYEEEERQRGNFPDRFSGHQFPNYSSELNVNALLLGDSALYLCASSLGRANEQFFGPGTRLTVL.

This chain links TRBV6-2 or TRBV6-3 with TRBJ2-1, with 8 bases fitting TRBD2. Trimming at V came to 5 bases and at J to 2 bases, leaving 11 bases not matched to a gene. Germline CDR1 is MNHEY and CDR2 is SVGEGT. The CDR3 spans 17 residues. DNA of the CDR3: TGTGCCAGCAGTCTACGAATAGCGGGAATCACCTACAATGAGCAGTTCTTC. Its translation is CASSLRIAGITYNEQFF.

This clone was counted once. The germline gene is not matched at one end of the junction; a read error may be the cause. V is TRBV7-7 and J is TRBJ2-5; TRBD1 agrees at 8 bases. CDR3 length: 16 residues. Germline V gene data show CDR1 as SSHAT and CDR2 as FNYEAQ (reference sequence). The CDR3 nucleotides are TGTGCTAGCAGCCCCACGGGGACAGGTGGGCAAGAGACCCAGTACTTC. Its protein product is CASSPTGTGGQETQYF.

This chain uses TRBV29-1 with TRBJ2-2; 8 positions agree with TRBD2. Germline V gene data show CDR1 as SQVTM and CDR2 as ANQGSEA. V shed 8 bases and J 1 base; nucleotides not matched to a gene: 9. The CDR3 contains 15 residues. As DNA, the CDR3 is TGCAGCACTGGAACCACTAGCGGGAACACCGGGGAGCTGTTTTTT. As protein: CSTGTTSGNTGELFF.

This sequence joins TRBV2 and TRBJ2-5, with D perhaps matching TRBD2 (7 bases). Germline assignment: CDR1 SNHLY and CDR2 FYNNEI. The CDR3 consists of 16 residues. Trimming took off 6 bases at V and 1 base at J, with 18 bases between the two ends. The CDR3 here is CASRATRGGVQETQYF. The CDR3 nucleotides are TGTGCCAGCAGGGCAACTAGGGGGGGGGTCCAAGAGACCCAGTACTTC.